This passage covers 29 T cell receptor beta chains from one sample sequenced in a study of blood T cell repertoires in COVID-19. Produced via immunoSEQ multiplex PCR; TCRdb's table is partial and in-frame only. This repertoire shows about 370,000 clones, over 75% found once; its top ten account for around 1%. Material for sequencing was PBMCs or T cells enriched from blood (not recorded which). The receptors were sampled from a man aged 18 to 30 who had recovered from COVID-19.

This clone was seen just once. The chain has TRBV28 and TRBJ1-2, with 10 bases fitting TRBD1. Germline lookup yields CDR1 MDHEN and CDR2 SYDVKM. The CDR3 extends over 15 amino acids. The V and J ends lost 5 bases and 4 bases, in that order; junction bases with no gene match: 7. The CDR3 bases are TGTGCCAGCAGTCCCCGGACAGGGGGAATCTATGGCTACACCTTC. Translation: CASSPRTGGIYGYTF.

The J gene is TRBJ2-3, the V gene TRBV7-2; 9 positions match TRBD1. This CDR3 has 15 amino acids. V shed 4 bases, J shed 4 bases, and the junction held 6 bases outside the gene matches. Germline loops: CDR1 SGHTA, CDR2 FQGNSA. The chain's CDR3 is CASSSTGGWADTQYF. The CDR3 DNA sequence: TGTGCCAGCAGCTCCACAGGGGGCTGGGCAGATACGCAGTATTTT.

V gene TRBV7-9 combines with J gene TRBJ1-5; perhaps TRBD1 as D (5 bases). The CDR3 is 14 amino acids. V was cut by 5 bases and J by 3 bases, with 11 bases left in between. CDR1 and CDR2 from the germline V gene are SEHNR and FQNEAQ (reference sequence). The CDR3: CASSLGTANQPQHF. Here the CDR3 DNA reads TGTGCCAGCAGCCTAGGGACTGCCAATCAGCCCCAGCATTTT. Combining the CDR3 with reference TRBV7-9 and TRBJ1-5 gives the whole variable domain DTGVSQNPRHKITKRGQNVTFRCDPISEHNRLYWYRQTLGQGPEFLTYFQNEAQLEKSRLLSDRFSAERPKGSFSTLEIQRTEQGDSAMYLCASSLGTANQPQHFGDGTRLSIL.

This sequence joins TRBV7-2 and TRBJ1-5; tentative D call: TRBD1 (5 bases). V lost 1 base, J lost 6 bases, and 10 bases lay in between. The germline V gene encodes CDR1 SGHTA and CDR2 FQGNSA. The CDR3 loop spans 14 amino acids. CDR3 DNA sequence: TGTGCCAGCAGCTTAGTACATCAGGGTCAGCCCCAGCATTTT. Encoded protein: CASSLVHQGQPQHF.

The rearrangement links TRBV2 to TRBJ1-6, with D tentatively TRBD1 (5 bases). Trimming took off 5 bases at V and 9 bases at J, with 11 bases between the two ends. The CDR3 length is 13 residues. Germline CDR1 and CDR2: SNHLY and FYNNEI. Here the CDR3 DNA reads TGTGCCAGCAGTCGAGACAGAGTTTCACCCCTCCACTTT. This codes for CASSRDRVSPLHF.

CDR3 DNA: TGTGCCAGCTCACCTTGGGACAGAACGAACACTGAAGCTTTCTTT. Translated, it gives CASSPWDRTNTEAFF. The chain recombines TRBV18 with TRBJ1-1, with 7 bases identical to TRBD1. The CDR3 has 15 amino acids. The trim removed 3 bases at V and 1 base at J, leaving 5 bases unmatched. Germline V gene data show CDR1 as KGHSH and CDR2 as LQKENI.

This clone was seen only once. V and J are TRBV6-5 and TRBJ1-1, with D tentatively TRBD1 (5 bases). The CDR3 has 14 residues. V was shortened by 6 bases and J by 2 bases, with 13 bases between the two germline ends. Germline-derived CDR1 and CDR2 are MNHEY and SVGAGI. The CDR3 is CASRERGGNTEAFF. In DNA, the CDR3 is TGTGCCAGCAGAGAGCGGGGGGGAAACACTGAAGCTTTCTTT.

CDR3 sequence reads: CASSLGFVRDRNYGYTF. CDR3 bases: TGTGCCAGCAGCTTGGGTTTTGTCAGGGATCGAAACTATGGCTACACCTTC. V gene TRBV7-6 combines with J gene TRBJ1-2; the D gene is possibly TRBD1 (5 bases). In germline, CDR1 is SGHVS, CDR2 FNYEAQ. V was shortened by 3 bases and J by 2 bases, with 19 bases between the two germline ends. CDR3 size: 17 residues.

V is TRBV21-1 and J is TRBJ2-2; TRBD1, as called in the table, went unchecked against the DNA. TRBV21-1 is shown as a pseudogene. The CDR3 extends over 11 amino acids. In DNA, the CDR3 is TGTGCCAGCAGCAGGCCCGGGGAGCTGTTTTTT. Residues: CASSRPGELFF.

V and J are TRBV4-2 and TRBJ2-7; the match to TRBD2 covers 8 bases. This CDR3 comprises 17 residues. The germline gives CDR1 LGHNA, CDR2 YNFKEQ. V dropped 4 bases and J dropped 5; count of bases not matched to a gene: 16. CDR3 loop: CASSPPTGASGSHEQYF. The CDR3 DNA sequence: TGTGCCAGCAGCCCTCCTACTGGGGCAAGCGGGAGCCACGAGCAGTACTTC.

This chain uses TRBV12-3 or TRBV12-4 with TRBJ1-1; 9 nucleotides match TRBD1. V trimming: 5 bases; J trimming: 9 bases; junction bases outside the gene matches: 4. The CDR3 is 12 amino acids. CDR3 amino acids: CASSPGTGKAFF. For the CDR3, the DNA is TGTGCCAGCAGTCCCGGGACAGGGAAAGCTTTCTTT.

The CDR3 region is CASSLVQGPYEQYF. CDR3 in DNA: TGTGCCAGCAGTTTGGTTCAGGGGCCCTACGAGCAGTACTTC. This sequence joins TRBV27 and TRBJ2-7; a weak D match, TRBD1 (6 bases). V shed 3 bases and J shed 2 bases, with 11 bases lying between them. This CDR3 region has 14 residues. Germline loops: CDR1 MNHEY, CDR2 SMNVEV (reference sequence).

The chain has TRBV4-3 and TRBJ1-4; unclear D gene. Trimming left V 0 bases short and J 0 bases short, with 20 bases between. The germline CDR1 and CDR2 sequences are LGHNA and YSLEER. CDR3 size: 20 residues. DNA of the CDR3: TGCGCCAGCAGCCAAGATCTGAGGTGGCCTTTTCTGGCAACTAATGAAAAACTGTTTTTT. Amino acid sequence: CASSQDLRWPFLATNEKLFF.

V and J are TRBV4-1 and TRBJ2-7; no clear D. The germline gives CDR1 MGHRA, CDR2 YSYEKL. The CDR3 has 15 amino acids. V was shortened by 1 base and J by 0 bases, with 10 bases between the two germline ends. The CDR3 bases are TGCGCCAGCAGCCAAGGGTCTCCTAGCTCCTACGAGCAGTACTTC. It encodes CASSQGSPSSYEQYF.

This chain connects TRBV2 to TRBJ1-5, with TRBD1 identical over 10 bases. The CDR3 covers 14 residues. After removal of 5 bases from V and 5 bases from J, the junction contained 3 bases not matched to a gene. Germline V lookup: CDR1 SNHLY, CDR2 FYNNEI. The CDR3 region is CASSRQGADQPQHF. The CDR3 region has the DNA TGTGCCAGCAGTCGACAGGGGGCTGATCAGCCCCAGCATTTT.

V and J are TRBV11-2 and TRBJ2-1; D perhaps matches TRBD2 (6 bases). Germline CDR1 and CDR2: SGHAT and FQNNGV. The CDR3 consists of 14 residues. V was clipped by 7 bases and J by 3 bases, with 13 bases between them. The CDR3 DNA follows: TGTGCCAGCAAAGGAGGGTCGGACTACAATGAGCAGTTCTTC. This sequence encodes CASKGGSDYNEQFF.

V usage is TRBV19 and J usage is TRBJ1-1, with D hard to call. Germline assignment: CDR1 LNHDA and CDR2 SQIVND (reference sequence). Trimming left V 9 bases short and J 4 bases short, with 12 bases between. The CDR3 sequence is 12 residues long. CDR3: CASNHRSTEAFF. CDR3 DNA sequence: TGTGCCAGCAACCATAGGAGCACTGAAGCTTTCTTT.

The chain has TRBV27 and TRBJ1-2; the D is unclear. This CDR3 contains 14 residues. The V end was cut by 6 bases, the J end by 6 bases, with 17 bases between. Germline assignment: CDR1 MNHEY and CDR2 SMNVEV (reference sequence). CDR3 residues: CASSPRPHSDGYTF. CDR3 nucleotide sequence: TGTGCCAGCAGCCCCCGCCCCCATTCAGATGGCTACACCTTC.

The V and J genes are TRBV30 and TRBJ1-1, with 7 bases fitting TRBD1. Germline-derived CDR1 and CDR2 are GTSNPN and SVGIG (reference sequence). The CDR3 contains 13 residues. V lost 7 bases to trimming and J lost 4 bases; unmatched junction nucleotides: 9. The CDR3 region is CAYEVDRATEAFF. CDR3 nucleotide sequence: TGTGCCTATGAGGTAGACAGGGCCACTGAAGCTTTCTTT.

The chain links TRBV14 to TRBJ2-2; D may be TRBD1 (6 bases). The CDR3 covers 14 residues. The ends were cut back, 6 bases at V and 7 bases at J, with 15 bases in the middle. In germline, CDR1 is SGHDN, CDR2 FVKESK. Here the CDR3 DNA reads TGTGCCAGCAGGGGGGCACAGGGTGTCGGGGAGCTGTTTTTT. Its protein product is CASRGAQGVGELFF. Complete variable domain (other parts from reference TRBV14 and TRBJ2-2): EAGVTQFPSHSVIEKGQTVTLRCDPISGHDNLYWYRRVMGKEIKFLLHFVKESKQDESGMPNNRFLAERTGGTYSTLKVQPAELEDSGVYFCASRGAQGVGELFFGEGSRLTVL.

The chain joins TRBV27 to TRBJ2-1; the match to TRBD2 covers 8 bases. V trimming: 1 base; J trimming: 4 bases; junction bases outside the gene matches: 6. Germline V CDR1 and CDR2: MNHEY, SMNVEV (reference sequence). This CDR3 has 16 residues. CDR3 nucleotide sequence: TGTGCCAGCAGTTTATTCGGCCGGGGGGGTTACAATGAGCAGTTCTTC. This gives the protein CASSLFGRGGYNEQFF.

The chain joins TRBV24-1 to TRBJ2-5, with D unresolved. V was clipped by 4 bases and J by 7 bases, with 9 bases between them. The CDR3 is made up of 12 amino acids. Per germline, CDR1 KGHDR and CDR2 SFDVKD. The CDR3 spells CATSDGGGTQYF. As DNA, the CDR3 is TGTGCCACCAGTGACGGTGGCGGGACCCAGTACTTC.

CDR3 residues: CASSLMAGVYNEQFF. The CDR3 DNA follows: TGTGCCAGCAGCTTGATGGCAGGGGTATACAATGAGCAGTTCTTC. V gene TRBV5-4 combines with J gene TRBJ2-1, with D tentatively TRBD1 (6 bases). This CDR3 has 15 amino acids. Trimming removed 1 base from V and 4 bases from J, with 12 bases in between. Germline CDR1 and CDR2: SGHNT and YYREEE (reference sequence).

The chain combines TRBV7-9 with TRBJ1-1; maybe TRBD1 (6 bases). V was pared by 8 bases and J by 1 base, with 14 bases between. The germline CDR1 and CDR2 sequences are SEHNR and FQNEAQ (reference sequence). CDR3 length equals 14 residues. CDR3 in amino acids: CASSSQGANTEAFF. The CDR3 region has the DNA TGTGCCAGCTCTTCACAGGGCGCGAACACTGAAGCTTTCTTT. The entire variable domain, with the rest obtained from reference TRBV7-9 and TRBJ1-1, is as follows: DTGVSQNPRHKITKRGQNVTFRCDPISEHNRLYWYRQTLGQGPEFLTYFQNEAQLEKSRLLSDRFSAERPKGSFSTLEIQRTEQGDSAMYLCASSSQGANTEAFFGQGTRLTVV.

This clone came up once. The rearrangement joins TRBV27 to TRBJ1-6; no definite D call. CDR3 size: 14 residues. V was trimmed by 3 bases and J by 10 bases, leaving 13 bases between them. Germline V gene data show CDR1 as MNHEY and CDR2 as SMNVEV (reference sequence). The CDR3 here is CASSFDYGGSPLHF. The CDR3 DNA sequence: TGTGCCAGCAGTTTTGACTATGGCGGCTCACCCCTCCACTTT.

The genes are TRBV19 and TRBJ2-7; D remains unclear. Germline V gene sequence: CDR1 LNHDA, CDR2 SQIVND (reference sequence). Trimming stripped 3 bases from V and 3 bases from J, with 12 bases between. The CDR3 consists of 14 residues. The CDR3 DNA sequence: TGTGCCAGTAGTATCGAAGCAGGCCTCTACGAGCAGTACTTC. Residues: CASSIEAGLYEQYF.

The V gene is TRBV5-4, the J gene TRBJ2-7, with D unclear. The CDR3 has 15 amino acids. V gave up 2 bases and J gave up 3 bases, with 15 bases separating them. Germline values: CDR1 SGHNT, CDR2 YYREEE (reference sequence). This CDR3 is CASSFESAVHYEQYF. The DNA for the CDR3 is TGTGCCAGCAGCTTTGAGAGCGCAGTACACTACGAGCAGTACTTC.

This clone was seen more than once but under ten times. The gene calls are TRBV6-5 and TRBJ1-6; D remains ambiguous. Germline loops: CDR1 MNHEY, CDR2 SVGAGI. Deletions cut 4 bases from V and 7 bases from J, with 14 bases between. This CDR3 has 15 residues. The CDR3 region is CASSSQTPPNSPLHF. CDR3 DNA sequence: TGTGCCAGCAGTTCCCAGACACCGCCGAATTCACCCCTCCACTTT.

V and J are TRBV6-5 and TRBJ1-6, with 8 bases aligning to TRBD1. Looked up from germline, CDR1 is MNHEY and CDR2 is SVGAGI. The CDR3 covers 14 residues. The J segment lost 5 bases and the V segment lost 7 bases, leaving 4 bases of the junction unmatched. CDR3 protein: CASTQGANNSPLHF. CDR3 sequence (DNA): TGTGCCAGCACCCAGGGGGCAAATAATTCACCCCTCCACTTT.